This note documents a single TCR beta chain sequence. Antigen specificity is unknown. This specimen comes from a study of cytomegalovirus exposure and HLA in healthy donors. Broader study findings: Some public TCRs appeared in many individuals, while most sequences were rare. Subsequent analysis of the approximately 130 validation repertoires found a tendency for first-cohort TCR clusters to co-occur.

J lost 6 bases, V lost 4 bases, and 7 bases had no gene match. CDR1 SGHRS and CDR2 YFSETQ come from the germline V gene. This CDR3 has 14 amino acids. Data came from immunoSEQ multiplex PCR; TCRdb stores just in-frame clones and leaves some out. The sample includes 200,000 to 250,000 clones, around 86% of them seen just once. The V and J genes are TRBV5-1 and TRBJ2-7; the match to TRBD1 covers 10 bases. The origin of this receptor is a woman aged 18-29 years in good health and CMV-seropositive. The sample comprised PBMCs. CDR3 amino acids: CASSPGTGVLEQYF. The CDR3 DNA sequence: TGCGCCAGCAGCCCCGGGACAGGGGTTCTCGAGCAGTACTTC.